What follows are 32 T cell receptor beta chains derived from one specimen sequenced in a study of blood T cells in healthy people across ages. A second PCR of 7 to 11 cycles used a sample-barcoded 5' primer and a J-beta primer mix. TCRdb re-called the 5' RACE reads through MiXCR, storing one row per CDR3 protein. The sample carries roughly 800,000 distinct CDR3 sequences, approximately 25% recorded once. These records were also assigned to another study, of T cells of mothers and their children.

Sequencing used blood. All receptors come from a boy aged 10-17 years in good health.

The J gene is TRBJ2-4, the V gene TRBV11-2; D perhaps matches TRBD2 (6 bases). This CDR3 is 14 amino acids long. Germline CDR1 is SGHAT and CDR2 is FQNNGV. V was shortened by 5 bases and J by 7 bases, with 15 bases between the two germline ends. CDR3 in DNA: TGTGCCAGCAGCCGGTCGGAGGGTAGGAACATTCAGTACTTC. Its translation: CASSRSEGRNIQYF.

This chain joins TRBV28 and TRBJ1-4, with D possibly being TRBD1 (5 bases). Germline-derived CDR1 and CDR2 are MDHEN and SYDVKM. V was pared by 9 bases and J by 2 bases, with 22 bases between. The CDR3 contains 17 residues. In DNA, the CDR3 is TGTGCCAGTCCTTCAACCCCGGGGCAGCGGACTAATGAAAAACTGTTTTTT. Protein product: CASPSTPGQRTNEKLFF.

This clonotype was observed a handful of times. One end of the junction is discordant with germline, which a read error may explain. The chain's CDR3 is CASSRLRGSLAFF. The CDR3, as DNA: TGTGCTAGCAGCCGCCTCAGGGGATCCCTGGCTTTCTTT. The genes are TRBV7-7 and TRBJ1-1; D possibly corresponds to TRBD1 (6 bases). Germline loops: CDR1 SSHAT, CDR2 FNYEAQ (reference sequence). The CDR3 totals 13 residues.

The chain carries TRBV21-1 and TRBJ2-1; TRBD2, the D gene given by the table, was not confirmed from the DNA. TRBV21-1 is designated a pseudogene. The CDR3 runs 17 residues. CDR3 loop: CASSKKGPGPAPNEQFF. CDR3 nucleotide sequence: TGTGCAAGCAGCAAAAAAGGTCCGGGGCCCGCCCCCAATGAGCAGTTCTTC.

The genes are TRBV6-1 and TRBJ1-1; no clear D gene. The V end was cut by 6 bases, the J end by 5 bases, with 16 bases between. CDR3 length equals 14 residues. Germline V CDR1 and CDR2: MNHNS, SASEGT. As DNA, the CDR3 is TGTGCCAGCAGACTAGAGGGTCTGGGAACTGAAGCTTTCTTT. This encodes CASRLEGLGTEAFF.

This clonotype was observed at least ten times. The chain has TRBV11-2 and TRBJ2-5; D is unclear. Near its end, the DNA agrees better with TRBJ2-7, so the J call may be wrong. Germline CDR1 reads SGHAT; CDR2 reads FQNNGV. The CDR3 contains 13 residues. DNA of the CDR3: TGTGCCAGCAGCTTGGACGGGCCCTACGAGCAGTACTTC. Translating it yields CASSLDGPYEQYF.

V and J are TRBV6-1 and TRBJ2-5; TRBD1 might be the D (6 bases). Deletions cut 2 bases from V and 2 bases from J, with 15 bases between. The CDR3 is 16 amino acids. Germline assignment: CDR1 MNHNS and CDR2 SASEGT. The CDR3, as DNA: TGTGCCAGCAGTGAAAGGAAGGGACAACAACAAGAGACCCAGTACTTC. Translation: CASSERKGQQQETQYF.

This sequence joins TRBV2 and TRBJ2-5; D ambiguous. The end of the DNA aligns better with TRBJ2-1, so the J call may be wrong. This CDR3 has 11 residues. The germline V gene encodes CDR1 SNHLY and CDR2 FYNNEI. The CDR3 region is CASIGYNEQFF. The CDR3 DNA reads TGTGCCAGCATCGGTTACAATGAGCAGTTCTTC.

This clonotype has just one count. The V call is TRBV12-3 or TRBV12-4, the J call TRBJ2-3, with D possibly matching TRBD2 (5 bases). V gave up 7 bases and J gave up 7 bases, with 12 bases separating them. This CDR3 region has 12 residues. The chain's CDR3 is CASTIPGYTQYF. The CDR3 DNA is TGTGCCAGCACCATCCCGGGGTATACGCAGTATTTT.

In its sample, this clonotype was seen a few times. The chain carries TRBV9 and TRBJ1-5, with TRBD1 matching over 9 bases. Germline-derived CDR1 and CDR2 are SGDLS and YYNGEE. After removal of 3 bases from V and 4 bases from J, the junction contained 2 bases not matched to a gene. The CDR3 has 14 amino acids. The CDR3: CASSGGQGNQPQHF. The CDR3 DNA reads TGTGCCAGCAGCGGGGGACAGGGAAATCAGCCCCAGCATTTT.

This clonotype was seen many times. The V call is TRBV29-1, the J call TRBJ2-5; maybe TRBD1 (7 bases). V was cut by 7 bases and J by 1 base, with 13 bases left in between. There are 13 residues in the CDR3. CDR1 and CDR2 (germline): SQVTM, ANQGSEA. The DNA of the CDR3 is TGCAGCGCCGGAGGGACAGTCCAAGAGACCCAGTACTTC. This codes for CSAGGTVQETQYF.

As concerns this clonotype: A junction boundary mismatches the germline segment, possibly from a read error. The chain employs TRBV29-1 and TRBJ1-4; TRBD1 agrees at 7 bases. The CDR3 runs to 13 residues. The germline gives CDR1 SQVTM, CDR2 ANQGSEA. The DNA of the CDR3 is TGCGGCGTTTTGACAGGGCTTAATGAAAAACTGTTTTTT. Translated, it gives CGVLTGLNEKLFF. Together with reference TRBV29-1 and TRBJ1-4, the CDR3 gives the full variable domain: SAVISQKPSRDICQRGTSLTIQCQVDSQVTMMFWYRQQPGQSLTLIATANQGSEATYESGFVIDKFPISRPNLTFSTLTVSNMSPEDSSIYLCGVLTGLNEKLFFGSGTQLSVL.

The chain links TRBV3-1 to TRBJ2-5; 7 bases are shared with TRBD2. Looked up from germline, CDR1 is LGHDT and CDR2 is YNNKEL (reference sequence). V shed 3 bases and J 5 bases; nucleotides not matched to a gene: 6. The CDR3 has 14 amino acids. The CDR3 sequence: CASSQETSPETQYF. The CDR3 DNA sequence: TGTGCCAGCAGCCAGGAGACTAGCCCGGAGACCCAGTACTTC.

At least ten counts were recorded for this clonotype. V and J are TRBV3-1 and TRBJ2-5, with TRBD2 as a possible D gene (6 bases). V shed 0 bases and J shed 4 bases, with 6 bases lying between them. This CDR3 spans 13 amino acids. Germline-derived CDR1 and CDR2 are LGHDT and YNNKEL (reference sequence). CDR3: CASSQEGGETQYF. The CDR3 DNA reads TGTGCCAGCAGCCAAGAGGGAGGAGAGACCCAGTACTTC.

This clonotype was observed a handful of times. V gene TRBV18 combines with J gene TRBJ2-5; 8 bases map to TRBD1. This CDR3 is 13 amino acids long. CDR1 KGHSH and CDR2 LQKENI come from the germline V gene. After removal of 8 bases from V and 5 bases from J, the junction contained 7 bases not matched to a gene. CDR3 sequence (DNA): TGTGCCAGCACCATGACAGGGGTTGAGACCCAGTACTTC. It specifies CASTMTGVETQYF.

Remarks on this clonotype: The CDR3 does not end in the conserved phenylalanine or tryptophan, so this is likely a read error. This sequence joins TRBV27 and TRBJ2-5, with TRBD1 matching over 9 bases. The V segment lost 5 bases and the J segment 5 bases; nucleotides outside the gene matches: 12. The length of the CDR3 is 16 residues. Germline V CDR1 and CDR2: MNHEY, SMNVEV (reference sequence). The CDR3 loop is CASSPGQGGSGETQYL. CDR3 bases: TGTGCCAGCAGTCCGGGACAGGGAGGGTCGGGGGAGACCCAGTACCTC.

Of note for this clonotype: One junction end does not reproduce the germline sequence, and a read error may be involved. The V gene is TRBV7-7, the J gene TRBJ1-3; 7 positions agree with TRBD1. The V gene's germline CDR1 is SSHAT and CDR2 FNYEAQ (reference sequence). The CDR3 has 13 residues. The CDR3 region has the DNA TGTGCTAGCAGCGCGACAGGGTCCCACACCATATATTTT. Amino acids: CASSATGSHTIYF.

This clonotype was found a few times. V gene TRBV18 combines with J gene TRBJ1-6, with a weak D call TRBD1 (6 bases). The CDR3 covers 13 residues. With 8 bases removed from V and 7 bases from J, the gap between germline ends came to 12 bases. Per germline, CDR1 KGHSH and CDR2 LQKENI. In nucleotides, the CDR3 is TGTGCCAGCACGCAGGGGCTAAATTCACCCCTCCACTTT. It is translated as CASTQGLNSPLHF.

This clonotype has more than one count but fewer than ten. V is TRBV19 and J is TRBJ2-7; weak D call: TRBD2 (6 bases). The germline CDR1 and CDR2 sequences are LNHDA and SQIVND (reference sequence). V was pared by 3 bases and J by 5 bases, with 11 bases between. This CDR3 has 13 amino acids. CDR3 sequence: CASSMDGSHEQYF. Here the CDR3 DNA reads TGTGCCAGTAGTATGGACGGGAGCCACGAGCAGTACTTC.

The rearrangement joins TRBV6-6 to TRBJ2-7, with 9 bases lining up with TRBD1. The V and J ends lost 5 bases and 3 bases, in that order; junction bases with no gene match: 2. The CDR3 is made up of 13 amino acids. Germline CDR1 is MNHNY and CDR2 is SVGAGI (reference sequence). The CDR3, as DNA: TGTGCCAGCAGTGACAGGGGGATCTACGAGCAGTACTTC. Translated, it gives CASSDRGIYEQYF.

This clonotype was detected a few times. This chain joins TRBV2 and TRBJ2-7, with a tentative D call TRBD2 (6 bases). The CDR3 totals 14 residues. V lost 4 bases and J 4 bases, leaving 14 bases between the germline ends. Germline CDR1 SNHLY, CDR2 FYNNEI. This chain's CDR3 is CASSVLRLEYEQYF. CDR3 DNA sequence: TGTGCCAGCAGTGTATTGAGACTAGAATACGAGCAGTACTTC.

The chain joins TRBV20-1 to TRBJ2-5, with 9 bases fitting TRBD1. The end of the DNA is better explained by TRBJ2-7, so the J call may be wrong. CDR3 size: 14 residues. Germline V CDR1 and CDR2: DFQATT, SNEGSKA (reference sequence). DNA of the CDR3: TGCAGTGTTCTCTCCGGGACAGGGATTTACGAGCAGTACTTC. Translated, it gives CSVLSGTGIYEQYF.

V is TRBV5-1 and J is TRBJ2-5, with 7 bases aligning to TRBD2. The end of the DNA fits TRBJ2-1 better, so the J call may be wrong. Germline assignment: CDR1 SGHRS and CDR2 YFSETQ. The CDR3 totals 15 residues. CDR3 protein: CASSLTEGGLNEQFF. CDR3 in DNA: TGCGCCAGCAGCTTGACCGAGGGAGGGCTCAATGAGCAGTTCTTC.

The chain combines TRBV5-1 with TRBJ1-2; perhaps TRBD1 as D (6 bases). The CDR3 is 13 residues long. CDR1 is SGHRS, CDR2 YFSETQ, per germline. Trimming stripped 4 bases from V and 3 bases from J, with 10 bases between. The CDR3 DNA reads as TGCGCCAGCAGCATGGGGGCAGACTATGGCTACACCTTC. The encoded protein is CASSMGADYGYTF.

This clonotype occurred a few times. At one of its ends the junction is not consistent with the germline gene, which may arise from a read error. V and J are TRBV4-3 and TRBJ1-1, with 8 bases that match TRBD1. The CDR3 runs 17 residues. Germline V gene data show CDR1 as LGHNA and CDR2 as YSLEER. CDR3 sequence reads: CASNQGQGAARVTEAFF. The CDR3, as DNA: TGCGCCAGCAACCAAGGTCAGGGGGCGGCCAGAGTAACTGAAGCTTTCTTT.

This clonotype was recorded a few times. This sequence joins TRBV10-3 and TRBJ2-1; TRBD2 is a possible D gene (5 bases). Trimming removed 3 bases from V and 0 bases from J, with 12 bases in between. This CDR3 region has 16 residues. Germline lookup yields CDR1 ENHRY and CDR2 SYGVKD. CDR3 sequence: CAISDIGVSSYNEQFF. The DNA of the CDR3 is TGTGCCATCAGTGACATCGGGGTAAGCTCCTACAATGAGCAGTTCTTC.

The chain employs TRBV9 and TRBJ2-5, with 12 bases matching TRBD1. Germline V gives CDR1 SGDLS, CDR2 YYNGEE. The CDR3 is 18 amino acids. The trim removed 3 bases at V and 4 bases at J, leaving 13 bases unmatched. The CDR3 DNA follows: TGTGCCAGCAGCGCAGGAGGGACAGGGGGCGGACAGCGAGAGACCCAGTACTTC. Translating gives CASSAGGTGGGQRETQYF. The variable domain in full, with the rest retrieved from reference TRBV9 and TRBJ2-5, is DSGVTQTPKHLITATGQRVTLRCSPRSGDLSVYWYQQSLDQGLQFLIQYYNGEERAKGNILERFSAQQFPDLHSELNLSSLELGDSALYFCASSAGGTGGGQRETQYFGPGTRLLVL.

This chain connects TRBV29-1 to TRBJ2-3, with no clear D. Germline-derived CDR1 and CDR2 are SQVTM and ANQGSEA. The CDR3 totals 14 residues. The V end lost 4 bases, the J end lost 5 bases, and 16 bases lay between the germline ends. As DNA, the CDR3 is TGCAGCGTTGCCCCGAAGGCTCTACAAGATACGCAGTATTTT. Translation: CSVAPKALQDTQYF.

V is TRBV7-3 and J is TRBJ2-1, with D possibly matching TRBD2 (6 bases). Trimming cost V 2 bases and J 0 bases, with 14 bases left between them. Per the germline V gene, CDR1 is SGHTA and CDR2 is FQGTGA. The CDR3 length is 17 residues. This CDR3 reads CASSLVGGVSSYNEQFF. CDR3 nucleotides: TGTGCCAGCAGCTTAGTTGGCGGGGTAAGCTCCTACAATGAGCAGTTCTTC.

The CDR3 bases are TGTGCCAGCAGCCACAGGGGCGAACGGGCTGAAGCTTTCTTT. Protein product: CASSHRGERAEAFF. The chain recombines TRBV5-5 with TRBJ1-1; TRBD1 aligns across 7 bases. With 4 bases clipped from V and 6 bases from J, the junction kept 9 bases outside the gene matches. Germline CDR1 and CDR2: SGHKS and YYEKEE (reference sequence). The CDR3 totals 14 residues.

This clonotype appeared a few times. The gene calls are TRBV11-2 and TRBJ2-5; unclear D gene. Germline CDR1 SGHAT, CDR2 FQNNGV. The ends were cut back, 1 base at V and 6 bases at J, with 12 bases in the middle. The CDR3 covers 14 residues. CDR3 coding DNA: TGTGCCAGCAGCTTAGGGACGGGCCTAAAGACCCAGTACTTC. Translating gives CASSLGTGLKTQYF.

This clonotype has just one count. The chain is built from TRBV11-2 and TRBJ2-2, with 14 bases aligning to TRBD2. The CDR3 extends over 19 amino acids. With 4 bases clipped from V and 7 bases from J, the junction kept 14 bases outside the gene matches. From germline, CDR1 is SGHAT and CDR2 FQNNGV. The CDR3 coding sequence is TGTGCCAGCAGCTCCCGCGGGACTAGCGGGGGAAATTACGGCGGGGAGCTGTTTTTT. It encodes CASSSRGTSGGNYGGELFF. Based on the CDR3 plus reference TRBV11-2 and TRBJ2-2, the full variable domain is EAGVAQSPRYKIIEKRQSVAFWCNPISGHATLYWYQQILGQGPKLLIQFQNNGVVDDSQLPKDRFSAERLKGVDSTLKIQPAKLEDSAVYLCASSSRGTSGGNYGGELFFGEGSRLTVL.